This TCR beta chain was recovered during a study of cytomegalovirus exposure and HLA in healthy donors. Samples came from healthy bone marrow donors. Researchers ran the PCR with 60 Vbeta and 13 Jbeta primers. In the original processing: Around 10 million of the 80 million or so unique TCR beta chains counted in a later analysis were shared. Some clones are missing from TCRdb's copy, which holds only in-frame ones; the method was immunoSEQ multiplex PCR. The DNA was the basis for D and trimming; V, J and clone size are from that table. The sample contains some 90,000 clones, approximately 78% of which appear only once. Study results and caveats: In a later analysis, TCR association rates varied by HLA locus: DRB1 most, HLA-C fewest.

The CDR3 consists of 15 residues. Germline CDR1 and CDR2: MNHNY and SVGAGI (reference sequence). With 2 bases clipped from V and 0 bases from J, the junction kept 3 bases outside the gene matches. With regard to this clone: Its antigen is unidentified.

The specimen was PBMCs. The rearrangement joins TRBV6-6 to TRBJ1-1; 7 positions agree with TRBD1. The receptor was isolated from a man in his forties or fifties in good health and CMV-seronegative. In nucleotides, the CDR3 is TGTGCCAGCAGTTACCCGGGACAGATGAACACTGAAGCTTTCTTT. Translated, it gives CASSYPGQMNTEAFF.